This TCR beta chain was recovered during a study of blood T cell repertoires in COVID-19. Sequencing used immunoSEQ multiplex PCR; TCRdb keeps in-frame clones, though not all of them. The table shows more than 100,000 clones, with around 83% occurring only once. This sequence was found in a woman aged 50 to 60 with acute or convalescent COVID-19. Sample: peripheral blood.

This CDR3 reads CASSQTGRYRSEKLFF. The DNA for the CDR3 is TGTGCCAGCAGCCAGACAGGGCGATACCGTAGTGAAAAACTGTTTTTT. The gene calls are TRBV11-2 and TRBJ1-4; 7 bases agree with TRBD1. Per germline, CDR1 SGHAT and CDR2 FQNNGV. This CDR3 is 16 amino acids long. V lost 5 bases and J lost 7; bases outside the gene matches: 13.